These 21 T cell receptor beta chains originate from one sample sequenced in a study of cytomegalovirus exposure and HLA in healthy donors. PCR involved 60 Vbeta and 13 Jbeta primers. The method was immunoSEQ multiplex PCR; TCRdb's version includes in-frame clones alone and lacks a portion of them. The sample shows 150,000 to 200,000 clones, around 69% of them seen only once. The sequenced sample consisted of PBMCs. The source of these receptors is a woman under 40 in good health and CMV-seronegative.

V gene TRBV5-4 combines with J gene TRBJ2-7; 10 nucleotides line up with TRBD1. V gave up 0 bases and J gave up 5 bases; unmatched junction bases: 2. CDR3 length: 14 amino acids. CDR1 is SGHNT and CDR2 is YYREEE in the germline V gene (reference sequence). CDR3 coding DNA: TGTGCCAGCAGCTTGGGGACAGGGGGACACGAGCAGTACTTC. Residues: CASSLGTGGHEQYF.

The CDR3 protein is CASSLGQNYGYTF. The CDR3 DNA reads as TGTGCCAGCAGCCTGGGACAGAACTATGGCTACACCTTC. The J gene is TRBJ1-2, the V gene TRBV7-2; 7 bases line up with TRBD1. With 5 bases clipped from V and 2 bases from J, the junction kept 2 bases outside the gene matches. Germline V lookup: CDR1 SGHTA, CDR2 FQGNSA. The CDR3 extends over 13 amino acids.

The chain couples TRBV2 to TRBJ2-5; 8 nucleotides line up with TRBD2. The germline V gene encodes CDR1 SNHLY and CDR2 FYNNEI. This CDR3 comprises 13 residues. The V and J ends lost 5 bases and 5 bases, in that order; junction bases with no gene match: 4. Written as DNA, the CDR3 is TGTGCCAGCAGTAGCGGGAGCGGTGAGACCCAGTACTTC. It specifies CASSSGSGETQYF.

In DNA form, the CDR3 reads TGCGCCAGCAGCCCTGGACAGCCTAGAGATACGCAGTATTTT. This translates into CASSPGQPRDTQYF. V usage is TRBV5-1 and J usage is TRBJ2-3, with D possibly matching TRBD1 (6 bases). The CDR3 spans 14 residues. Germline values: CDR1 SGHRS, CDR2 YFSETQ. Between the trimmed V and J ends, which lost 4 bases and 5 bases, there was a span of 14 bases.

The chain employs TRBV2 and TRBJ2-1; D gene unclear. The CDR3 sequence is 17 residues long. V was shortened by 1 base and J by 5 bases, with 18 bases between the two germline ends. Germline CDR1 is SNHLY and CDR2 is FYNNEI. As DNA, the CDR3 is TGTGCCAGCAGTGAAGGGCCTCCGAATAGCAGTAACAATGAGCAGTTCTTC. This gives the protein CASSEGPPNSSNNEQFF.

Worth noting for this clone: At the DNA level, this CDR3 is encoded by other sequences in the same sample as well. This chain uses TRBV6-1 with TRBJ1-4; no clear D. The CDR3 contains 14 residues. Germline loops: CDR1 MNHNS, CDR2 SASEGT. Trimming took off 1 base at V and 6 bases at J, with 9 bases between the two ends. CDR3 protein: CASSEVGRDEKLFF. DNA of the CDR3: TGTGCCAGCAGTGAAGTAGGGAGGGATGAAAAACTGTTTTTT.

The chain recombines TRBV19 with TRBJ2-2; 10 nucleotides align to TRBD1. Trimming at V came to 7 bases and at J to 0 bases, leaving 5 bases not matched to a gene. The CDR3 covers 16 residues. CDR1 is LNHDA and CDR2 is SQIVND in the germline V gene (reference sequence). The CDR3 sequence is CASIPTGGANTGELFF. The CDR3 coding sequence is TGTGCCAGTATCCCGACAGGGGGCGCGAACACCGGGGAGCTGTTTTTT.

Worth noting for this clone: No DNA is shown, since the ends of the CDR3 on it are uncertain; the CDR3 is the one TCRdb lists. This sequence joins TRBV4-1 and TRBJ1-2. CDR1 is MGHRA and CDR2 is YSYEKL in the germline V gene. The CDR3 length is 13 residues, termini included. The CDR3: CASSQVGTGSDTF.

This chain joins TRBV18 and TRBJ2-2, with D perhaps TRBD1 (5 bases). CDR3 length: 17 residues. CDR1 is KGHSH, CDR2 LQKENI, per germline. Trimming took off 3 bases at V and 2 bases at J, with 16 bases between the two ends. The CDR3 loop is CASSPTAPLDNTGELFF. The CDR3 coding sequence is TGTGCCAGCTCACCGACAGCACCCCTCGATAACACCGGGGAGCTGTTTTTT.

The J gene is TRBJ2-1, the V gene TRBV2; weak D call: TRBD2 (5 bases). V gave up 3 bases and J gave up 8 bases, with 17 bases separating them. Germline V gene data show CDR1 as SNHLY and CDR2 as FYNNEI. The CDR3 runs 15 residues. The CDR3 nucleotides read TGTGCCAGCAGTGAGGAACTAGGCGATTCCCATGAGCAGTTCTTC. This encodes CASSEELGDSHEQFF.

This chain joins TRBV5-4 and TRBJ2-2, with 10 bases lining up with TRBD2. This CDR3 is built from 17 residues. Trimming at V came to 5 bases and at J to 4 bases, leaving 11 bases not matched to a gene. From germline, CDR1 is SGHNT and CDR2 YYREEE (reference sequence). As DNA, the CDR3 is TGTGCCAGCAGACCTTCCGGGACTAGCGATGTCACCGGGGAGCTGTTTTTT. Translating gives CASRPSGTSDVTGELFF.

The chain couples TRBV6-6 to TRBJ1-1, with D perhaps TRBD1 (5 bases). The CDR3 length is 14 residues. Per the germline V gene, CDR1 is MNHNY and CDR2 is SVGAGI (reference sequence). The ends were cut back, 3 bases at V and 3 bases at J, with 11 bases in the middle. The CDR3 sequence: CASSYRSGDTEAFF. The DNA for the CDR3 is TGTGCCAGCAGTTATCGGTCGGGGGACACTGAAGCTTTCTTT.

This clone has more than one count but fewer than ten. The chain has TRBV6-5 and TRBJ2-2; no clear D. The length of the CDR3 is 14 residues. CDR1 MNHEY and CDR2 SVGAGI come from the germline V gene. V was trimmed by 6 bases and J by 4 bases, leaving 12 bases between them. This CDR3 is CASRLRRGTGELFF. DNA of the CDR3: TGTGCCAGCAGGTTACGGCGCGGCACCGGGGAGCTGTTTTTT.

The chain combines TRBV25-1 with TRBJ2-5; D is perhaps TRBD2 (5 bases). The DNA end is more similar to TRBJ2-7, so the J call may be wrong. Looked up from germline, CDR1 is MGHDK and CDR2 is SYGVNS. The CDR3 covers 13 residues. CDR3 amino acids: CASSEGDPYEQYF. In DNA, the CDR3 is TGTGCCAGCAGTGAGGGAGACCCCTACGAGCAGTACTTC.

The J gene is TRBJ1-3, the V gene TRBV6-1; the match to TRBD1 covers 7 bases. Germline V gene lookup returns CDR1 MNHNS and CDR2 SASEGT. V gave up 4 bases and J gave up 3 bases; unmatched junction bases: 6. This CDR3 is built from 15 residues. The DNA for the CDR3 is TGTGCCAGCAGTGTACAGGGGATCTTTGGAAACACCATATATTTT. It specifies CASSVQGIFGNTIYF.

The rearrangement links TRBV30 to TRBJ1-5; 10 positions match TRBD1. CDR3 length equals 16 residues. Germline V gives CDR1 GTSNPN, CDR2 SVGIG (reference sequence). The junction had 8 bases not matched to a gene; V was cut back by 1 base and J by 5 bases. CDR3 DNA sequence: TGTGCCTGGAGTGCCCCCGGGACAGGGGAGGATCAGCCCCAGCATTTT. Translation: CAWSAPGTGEDQPQHF. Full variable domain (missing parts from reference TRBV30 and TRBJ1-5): SQTIHQWPATLVQPVGSPLSLECTVEGTSNPNLYWYRQAAGRGLQLLFYSVGIGQISSEVPQNLSASRPQDRQFILSSKKLLLSDSGFYLCAWSAPGTGEDQPQHFGDGTRLSIL.

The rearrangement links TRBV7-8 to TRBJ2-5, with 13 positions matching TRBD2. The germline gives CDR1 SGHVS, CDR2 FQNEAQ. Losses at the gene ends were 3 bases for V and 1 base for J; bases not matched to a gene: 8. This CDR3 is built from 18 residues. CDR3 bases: TGTGCCAGCAGCTTGCCTCGACTAGCGGGAGGATCCCAAGAGACCCAGTACTTC. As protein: CASSLPRLAGGSQETQYF. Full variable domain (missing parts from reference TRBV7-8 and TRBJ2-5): GAGVSQSPRYKVAKRGQDVALRCDPISGHVSLFWYQQALGQGPEFLTYFQNEAQLDKSGLPSDRFFAERPEGSVSTLKIQRTQQEDSAVYLCASSLPRLAGGSQETQYFGPGTRLLVL.

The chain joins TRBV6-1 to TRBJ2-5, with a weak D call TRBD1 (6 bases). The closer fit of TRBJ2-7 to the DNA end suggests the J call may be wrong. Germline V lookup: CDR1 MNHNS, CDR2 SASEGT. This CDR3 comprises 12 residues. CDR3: CASKAGVYEQYF. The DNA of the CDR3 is TGTGCCAGCAAAGCAGGGGTTTACGAGCAGTACTTC.

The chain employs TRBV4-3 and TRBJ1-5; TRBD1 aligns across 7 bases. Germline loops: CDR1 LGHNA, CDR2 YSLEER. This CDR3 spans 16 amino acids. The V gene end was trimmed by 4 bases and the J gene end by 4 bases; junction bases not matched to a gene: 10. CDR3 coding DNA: TGCGCCAGCAGCCCTCATCCGGGACAGCGGAATCAGCCCCAGCATTTT. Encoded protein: CASSPHPGQRNQPQHF.

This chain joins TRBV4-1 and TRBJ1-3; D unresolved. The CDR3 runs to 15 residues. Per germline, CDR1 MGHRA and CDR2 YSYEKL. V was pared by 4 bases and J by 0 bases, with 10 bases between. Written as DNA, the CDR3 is TGCGCCAGCAGCCGAGGGCGGGCCTCTGGAAACACCATATATTTT. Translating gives CASSRGRASGNTIYF.

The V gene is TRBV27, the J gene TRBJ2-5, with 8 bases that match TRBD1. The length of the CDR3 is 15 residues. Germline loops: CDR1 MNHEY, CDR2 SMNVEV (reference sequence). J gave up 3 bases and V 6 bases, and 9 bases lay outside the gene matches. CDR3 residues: CASSLGQGLKETQYF. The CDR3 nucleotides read TGTGCCAGCAGCTTAGGACAGGGCCTAAAAGAGACCCAGTACTTC.